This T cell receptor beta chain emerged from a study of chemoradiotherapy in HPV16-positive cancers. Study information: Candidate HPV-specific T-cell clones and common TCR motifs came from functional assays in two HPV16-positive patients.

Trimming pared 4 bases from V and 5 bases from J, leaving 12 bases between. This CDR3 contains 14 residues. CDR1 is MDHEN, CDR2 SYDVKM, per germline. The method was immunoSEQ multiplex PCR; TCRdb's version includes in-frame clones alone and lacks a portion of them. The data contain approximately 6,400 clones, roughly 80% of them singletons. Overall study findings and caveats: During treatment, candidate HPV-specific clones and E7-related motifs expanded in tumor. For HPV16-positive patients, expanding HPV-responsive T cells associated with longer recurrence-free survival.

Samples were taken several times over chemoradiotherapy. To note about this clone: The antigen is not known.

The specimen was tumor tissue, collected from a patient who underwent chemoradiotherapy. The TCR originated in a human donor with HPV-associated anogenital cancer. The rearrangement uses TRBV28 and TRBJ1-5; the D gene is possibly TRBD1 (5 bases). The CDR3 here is CASSSPGLYQPQHF. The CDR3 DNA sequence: TGTGCCAGCAGTTCCCCAGGGCTGTATCAGCCCCAGCATTTT.